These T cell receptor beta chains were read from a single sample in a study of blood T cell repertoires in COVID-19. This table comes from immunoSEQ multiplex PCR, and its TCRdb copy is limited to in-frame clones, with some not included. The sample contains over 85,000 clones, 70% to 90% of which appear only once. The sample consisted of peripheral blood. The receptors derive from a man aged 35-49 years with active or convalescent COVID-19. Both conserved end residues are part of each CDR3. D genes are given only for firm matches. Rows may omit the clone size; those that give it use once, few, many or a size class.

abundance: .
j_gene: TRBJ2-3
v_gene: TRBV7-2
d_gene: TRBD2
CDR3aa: CASSRQGLVTDTQYF
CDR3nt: TGTGCCAGCAGTCGTCAGGGACTAGTCACAGATACGCAGTATTTT

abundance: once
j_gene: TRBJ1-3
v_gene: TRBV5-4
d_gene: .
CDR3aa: CASSPDSKSGNTIYF
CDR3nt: TGTGCCAGCAGCCCGGACTCCAAGTCTGGAAACACCATATATTTT

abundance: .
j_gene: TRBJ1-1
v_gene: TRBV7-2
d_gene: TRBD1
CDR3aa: CASRPGQGRWEAFF
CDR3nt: TGTGCCAGCAGACCAGGACAGGGGAGATGGGAAGCTTTCTTT

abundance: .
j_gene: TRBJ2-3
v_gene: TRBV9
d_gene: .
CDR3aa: CASSHPTGVADTQYF
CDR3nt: TGTGCCAGCAGCCACCCCACGGGGGTAGCAGATACGCAGTATTTT

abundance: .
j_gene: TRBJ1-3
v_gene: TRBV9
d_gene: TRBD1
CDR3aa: CASSVVPGTGANTIYF
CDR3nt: TGTGCCAGCAGCGTAGTCCCCGGGACAGGGGCAAACACCATATATTTT

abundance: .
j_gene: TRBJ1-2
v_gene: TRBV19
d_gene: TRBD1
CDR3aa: CASSTTGVRYGYTF
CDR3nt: TGTGCCAGTAGTACCACAGGGGTGCGCTATGGCTACACCTTC

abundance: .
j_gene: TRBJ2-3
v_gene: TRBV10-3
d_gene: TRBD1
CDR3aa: CATAQAGQGHTDTQYF
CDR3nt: TGTGCCACCGCACAAGCGGGACAGGGTCACACAGATACGCAGTATTTT

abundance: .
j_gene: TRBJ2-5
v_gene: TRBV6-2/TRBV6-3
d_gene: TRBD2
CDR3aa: CASSTSGGLGEETQYF
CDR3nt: TGTGCCAGCAGTACTAGCGGGGGGCTCGGGGAGGAGACCCAGTACTTC

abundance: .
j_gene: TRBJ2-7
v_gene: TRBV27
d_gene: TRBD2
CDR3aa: CASRTSSGGAYEQYF
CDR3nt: TGTGCCAGCAGAACCTCTAGCGGGGGGGCCTACGAGCAGTACTTC

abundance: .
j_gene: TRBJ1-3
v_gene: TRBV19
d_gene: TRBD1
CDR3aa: CASSIGAGGSSGNTIYF
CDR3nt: TGTGCCAGTAGTATAGGTGCAGGGGGCAGCTCTGGAAACACCATATATTTT

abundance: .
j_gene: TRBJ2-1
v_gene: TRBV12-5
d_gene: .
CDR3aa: CASAATTGGWSNEQFF
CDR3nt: TGTGCTAGTGCCGCTACGACGGGGGGCTGGAGCAATGAGCAGTTCTTC

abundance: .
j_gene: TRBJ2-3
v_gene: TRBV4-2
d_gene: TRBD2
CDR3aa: CASSPRHAGRGDTDTQYF
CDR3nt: TGTGCCAGCAGCCCCCGCCATGCGGGGCGGGGGGACACAGATACGCAGTATTTT

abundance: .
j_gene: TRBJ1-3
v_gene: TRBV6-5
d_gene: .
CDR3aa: CASSYSGRSSGNTIYF
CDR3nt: TGTGCCAGCAGTTACTCCGGCCGGAGCTCTGGAAACACCATATATTTT

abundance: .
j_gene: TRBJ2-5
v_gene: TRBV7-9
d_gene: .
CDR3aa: CASSKDRNQETQYF
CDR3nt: TGTGCCAGCAGCAAAGACAGAAATCAAGAGACCCAGTACTTC

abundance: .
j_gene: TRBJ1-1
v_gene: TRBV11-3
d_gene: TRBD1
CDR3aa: CASSSGGFGTEAFF
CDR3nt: TGTGCCAGCAGCTCAGGGGGCTTCGGCACTGAAGCTTTCTTT

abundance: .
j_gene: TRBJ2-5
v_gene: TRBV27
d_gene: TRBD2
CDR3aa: CASTSGLPGETQYF
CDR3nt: TGTGCCAGCACTAGCGGCCTGCCTGGGGAGACCCAGTACTTC

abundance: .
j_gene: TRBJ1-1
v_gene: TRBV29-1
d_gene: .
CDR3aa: CSVEEGGNTEAFF
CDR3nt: TGCAGCGTTGAAGAAGGGGGGAACACTGAAGCTTTCTTT

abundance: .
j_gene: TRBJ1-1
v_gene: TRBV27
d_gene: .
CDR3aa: CASSLLRGNTEAFF
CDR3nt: TGTGCCAGCAGTTTACTACGGGGTAACACTGAAGCTTTCTTT

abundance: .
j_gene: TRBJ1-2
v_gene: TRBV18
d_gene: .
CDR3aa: CASSPARAGTGYTF
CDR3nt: TGTGCCAGCTCACCTGCCAGGGCAGGCACTGGCTACACCTTC

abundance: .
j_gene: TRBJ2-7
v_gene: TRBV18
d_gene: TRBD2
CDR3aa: CASSTGLANSYEQYF
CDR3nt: TGTGCCAGCTCAACGGGACTAGCTAACTCCTACGAGCAGTACTTC

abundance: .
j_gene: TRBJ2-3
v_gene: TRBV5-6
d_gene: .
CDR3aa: CASSLVGTDTQYF
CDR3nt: TGTGCCAGCAGCTTGGTCGGCACAGATACGCAGTATTTT

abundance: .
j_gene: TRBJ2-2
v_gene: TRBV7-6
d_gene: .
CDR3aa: CASSQLDKTYTGELFF
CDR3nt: TGTGCCAGCAGCCAACTGGACAAGACCTACACCGGGGAGCTGTTTTTT

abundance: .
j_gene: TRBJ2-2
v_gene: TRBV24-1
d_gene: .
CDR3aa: CAVSGRGAGELFF
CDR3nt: TGTGCCGTCTCGGGCAGGGGTGCCGGGGAGCTGTTTTTT

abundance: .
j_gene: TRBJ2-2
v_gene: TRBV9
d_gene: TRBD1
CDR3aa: CASSGRQGEGTGELFF
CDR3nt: TGTGCCAGCAGCGGCCGACAGGGGGAAGGGACCGGGGAGCTGTTTTTT

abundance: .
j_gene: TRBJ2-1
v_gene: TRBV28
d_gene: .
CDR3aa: CATTLGGADEQFF
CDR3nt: TGTGCCACCACCCTTGGGGGGGCGGATGAGCAGTTCTTC

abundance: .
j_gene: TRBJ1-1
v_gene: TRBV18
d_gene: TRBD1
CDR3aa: CASSLDRGTEAFF
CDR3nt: TGTGCCAGCTCATTGGACAGGGGAACTGAAGCTTTCTTT

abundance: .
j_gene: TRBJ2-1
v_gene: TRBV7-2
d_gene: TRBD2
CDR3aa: CASSPPPGTGGKQFF
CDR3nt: TGTGCCAGCAGCCCTCCCCCTGGTACGGGGGGGAAGCAGTTCTTC

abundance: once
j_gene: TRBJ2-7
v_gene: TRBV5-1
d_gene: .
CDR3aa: CASSLDREGYEQYF
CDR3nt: TGCGCCAGCAGCTTGGACAGGGAGGGGTACGAGCAGTACTTC

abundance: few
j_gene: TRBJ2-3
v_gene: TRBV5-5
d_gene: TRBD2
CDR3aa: CASSLGSGRTQYF
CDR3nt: TGTGCCAGCAGCTTGGGTTCCGGGAGGACGCAGTATTTT

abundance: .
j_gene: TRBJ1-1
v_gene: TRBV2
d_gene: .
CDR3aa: CASSPKRGLTEAFF
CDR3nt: TGTGCCAGCAGCCCGAAGAGGGGGTTGACTGAAGCTTTCTTT